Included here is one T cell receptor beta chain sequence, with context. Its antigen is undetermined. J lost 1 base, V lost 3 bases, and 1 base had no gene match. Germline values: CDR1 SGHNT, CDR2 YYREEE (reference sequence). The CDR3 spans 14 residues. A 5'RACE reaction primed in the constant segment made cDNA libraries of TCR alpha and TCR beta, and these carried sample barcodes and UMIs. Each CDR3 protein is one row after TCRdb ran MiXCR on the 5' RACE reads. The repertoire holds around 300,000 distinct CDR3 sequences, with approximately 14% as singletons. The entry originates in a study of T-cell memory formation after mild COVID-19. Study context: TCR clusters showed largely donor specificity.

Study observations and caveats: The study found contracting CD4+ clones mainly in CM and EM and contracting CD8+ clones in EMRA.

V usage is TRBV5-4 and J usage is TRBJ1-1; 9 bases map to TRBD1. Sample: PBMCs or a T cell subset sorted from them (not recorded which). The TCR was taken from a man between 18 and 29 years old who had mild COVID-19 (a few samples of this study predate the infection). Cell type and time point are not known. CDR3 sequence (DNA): TGTGCCAGCAGCTGGGGACAGGGGAACACTGAAGCTTTCTTT. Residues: CASSWGQGNTEAFF.